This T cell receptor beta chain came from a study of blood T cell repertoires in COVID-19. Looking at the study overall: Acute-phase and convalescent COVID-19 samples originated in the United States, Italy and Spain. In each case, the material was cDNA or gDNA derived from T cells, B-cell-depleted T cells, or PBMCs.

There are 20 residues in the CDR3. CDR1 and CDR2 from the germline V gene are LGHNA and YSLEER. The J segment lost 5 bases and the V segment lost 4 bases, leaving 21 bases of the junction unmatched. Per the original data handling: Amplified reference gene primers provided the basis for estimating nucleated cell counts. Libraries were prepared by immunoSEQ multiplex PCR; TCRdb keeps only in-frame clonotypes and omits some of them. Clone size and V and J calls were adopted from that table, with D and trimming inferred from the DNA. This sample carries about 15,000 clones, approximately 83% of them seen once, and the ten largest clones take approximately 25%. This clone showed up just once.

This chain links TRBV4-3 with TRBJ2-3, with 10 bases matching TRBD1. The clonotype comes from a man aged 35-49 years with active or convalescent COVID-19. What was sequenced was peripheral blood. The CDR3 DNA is TGCGCCAGCAGCCGATGTCTCGGACAGGGGGGAGGAGGAGGGTTAGATACGCAGTATTTT. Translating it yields CASSRCLGQGGGGGLDTQYF.